The 17 T cell receptor beta chains given below trace back to one sample, sequenced in a study of T cells after yellow fever vaccination. TCRdb called the 5' RACE reads again in MiXCR, with one record for every CDR3 protein. The table shows about 310,000 distinct CDR3 sequences, with roughly 3.5% occurring only once. Sequencing used PBMCs, obtained on the day of the yellow fever booster vaccination. These receptors originate from a man aged 18 to 29 who received the YFV17D yellow fever vaccine.

There are many counts of this clonotype. The chain carries TRBV18 and TRBJ2-1; 7 bases line up with TRBD2. The CDR3 covers 14 residues. V lost 6 bases, J lost 7 bases, and 9 bases stayed unmatched. The V gene's germline CDR1 is KGHSH and CDR2 LQKENI. As DNA, the CDR3 is TGTGCCAGCTCGGACGGACTAGGGAAAAATGAGCAGTTCTTC. Translating gives CASSDGLGKNEQFF.

V usage is TRBV9 and J usage is TRBJ2-7; the D gene could be TRBD1 or TRBD2 (7 bases each). Deletions cut 4 bases from V and 0 bases from J, with 23 bases between. The CDR3 contains 18 residues. Looked up from germline, CDR1 is SGDLS and CDR2 is YYNGEE. As DNA, the CDR3 is TGTGCCAGCAGCATCGACAGGGAGGGAGGTCTAAGCTCCTACGAGCAGTACTTC. It codes for CASSIDREGGLSSYEQYF.

This clonotype was observed a few times. The chain is built from TRBV12-3 or TRBV12-4 and TRBJ2-3; 7 bases are a match to TRBD2. With V trimmed by 5 bases and J by 3 bases, 2 bases remained unmatched. The CDR3 loop spans 13 amino acids. CDR3 loop: CASSPSGTDTQYF. Here the CDR3 DNA reads TGTGCCAGCAGTCCTAGCGGTACAGATACGCAGTATTTT.

This clonotype was counted many times. The junction does not match germline at one end; this may be a read error. The rearrangement links TRBV7-2 to TRBJ1-2, with D possibly being TRBD1 (5 bases). The CDR3 is 14 amino acids. CDR1 is SGHTA, CDR2 FQGNSA, per germline. The CDR3: CASNLSGTNYGYTF. CDR3 nucleotide sequence: TGTGCCAGCAACTTAAGTGGGACCAACTATGGCTACACCTTC.

There are many counts of this clonotype. CDR3 loop: CASSLGLRENKNIQYF. CDR3 DNA: TGCGCCAGCAGCCTGGGTCTCCGGGAGAACAAAAACATTCAGTACTTC. The rearrangement links TRBV5-1 to TRBJ2-4; TRBD2 might be the D (6 bases). The CDR3 totals 16 residues. Per germline, CDR1 SGHRS and CDR2 YFSETQ. V was clipped by 4 bases and J by 3 bases, with 17 bases between them.

The chain employs TRBV7-2 and TRBJ2-1; D may be TRBD1 (6 bases). V lost 5 bases and J 0 bases, leaving 17 bases between the germline ends. Germline V lookup: CDR1 SGHTA, CDR2 FQGNSA. The CDR3 consists of 17 residues. Written as DNA, the CDR3 is TGTGCCAGCAGCAACACTGTAAGGGGGAGCTCCTACAATGAGCAGTTCTTC. Protein: CASSNTVRGSSYNEQFF.

This clonotype has at least ten counts. The chain links TRBV4-1 to TRBJ2-5; TRBD1 might be the D (5 bases). Germline values: CDR1 MGHRA, CDR2 YSYEKL. CDR3 length: 13 residues. V was shortened by 6 bases and J by 5 bases, with 13 bases between the two germline ends. The CDR3 region has the DNA TGCGCCAGCAGTCAGGGCTTCCTGGAGACCCAGTACTTC. Its protein product is CASSQGFLETQYF.

With regard to this clonotype: An end of the junction does not agree with germline; a read error may underlie this. V usage is TRBV4-3 and J usage is TRBJ2-2; tentatively, D is TRBD1 or TRBD2 (5 bases each). This CDR3 spans 18 amino acids. Germline V lookup: CDR1 LGHNA, CDR2 YSLEER. DNA for the CDR3: TGCGCCAGCAGCCAACCCCCCGGCCGGGGCGAGAACTCCGGGGAGCTGTTTTTT. The encoded protein is CASSQPPGRGENSGELFF.

Many counts were recorded for this clonotype. The V and J genes are TRBV11-3 and TRBJ2-1; D remains unclear. V was cut by 4 bases and J by 0 bases, with 10 bases left in between. The germline V gene encodes CDR1 SGHNT and CDR2 YENEEA. There are 15 residues in the CDR3. The CDR3 region has the DNA TGTGCCAGCAGCTCTGACTGGAGCTCCTACAATGAGCAGTTCTTC. Its translation is CASSSDWSSYNEQFF.

This clonotype was counted a few times. J is TRBJ1-2 and V is TRBV25-1; 7 bases map to TRBD1. The CDR3 has 14 residues. The germline V gene encodes CDR1 MGHDK and CDR2 SYGVNS. J was trimmed by 5 bases and V by 3 bases; bases with no gene match: 6. The CDR3 DNA follows: TGTGCCAGCAGTGAGTTAGACAGGGCTTATGGCTACACCTTC. It yields the protein CASSELDRAYGYTF.

This clonotype was seen only a few times. The chain joins TRBV12-3 or TRBV12-4 to TRBJ2-2; 7 bases line up with TRBD1. There are 15 residues in the CDR3. The V segment lost 1 base and the J segment 5 bases; nucleotides outside the gene matches: 4. The CDR3 here is CASSLGTGPTGELFF. CDR3 sequence (DNA): TGTGCCAGCAGTTTAGGGACAGGACCGACCGGGGAGCTGTTTTTT.

The chain combines TRBV20-1 with TRBJ1-4; D remains ambiguous. Germline V CDR1 and CDR2: DFQATT, SNEGSKA (reference sequence). This CDR3 comprises 13 residues. With 5 bases removed from V and 0 bases from J, the gap between germline ends came to 7 bases. CDR3: CSASESTNEKLFF. The CDR3 DNA reads TGCAGTGCTTCAGAATCAACTAATGAAAAACTGTTTTTT.

This clonotype was picked up many times. The chain joins TRBV19 to TRBJ1-2, with 12 bases fitting TRBD1. Trimming cost V 6 bases and J 7 bases; bases outside gene matches: 9. This CDR3 is built from 15 residues. Germline V gene data show CDR1 as LNHDA and CDR2 as SQIVND (reference sequence). CDR3 DNA sequence: TGTGCCAGTAGCCTACTCCGGGACAGGGGGCCTGGCTACACCTTC. Residues: CASSLLRDRGPGYTF. The whole variable domain, filled in from reference TRBV19 and TRBJ1-2, reads DGGITQSPKYLFRKEGQNVTLSCEQNLNHDAMYWYRQDPGQGLRLIYYSQIVNDFQKGDIAEGYSVSREKKESFPLTVTSAQKNPTAFYLCASSLLRDRGPGYTFGSGTRLTVV.

The chain is built from TRBV28 and TRBJ1-2; the D is unclear. This CDR3 has 12 residues. Germline CDR1 and CDR2: MDHEN and SYDVKM. Trimming removed 6 bases at V and 4 bases at J, with 9 bases between. CDR3: CASREGGYGYTF. The CDR3 DNA is TGTGCCAGCAGGGAAGGCGGCTATGGCTACACCTTC.

This clonotype was seen many times. The genes are TRBV10-2 and TRBJ2-3, with TRBD2 identical over 14 bases. Germline V lookup: CDR1 WSHSY, CDR2 SAAADI. V lost 7 bases and J lost 6; bases outside the gene matches: 18. The CDR3 has 19 amino acids. The CDR3 loop is CASNPGLAGAQEGRDTQYF. The CDR3 bases are TGCGCCAGCAATCCGGGACTAGCGGGGGCCCAAGAAGGCCGCGATACGCAGTATTTT.

A few counts support this clonotype. The chain carries TRBV14 and TRBJ2-2; 7 nucleotides align to TRBD1. The CDR3 consists of 15 residues. The V segment lost 3 bases and the J segment 0 bases; nucleotides outside the gene matches: 1. Germline values: CDR1 SGHDN, CDR2 FVKESK. The CDR3 protein is CASSHTGANTGELFF. In DNA form, the CDR3 reads TGTGCCAGCAGCCATACAGGGGCGAACACCGGGGAGCTGTTTTTT.

This rearrangement joins TRBV2 to TRBJ2-6; D call uncertain. The CDR3 covers 18 residues. Germline V gene data show CDR1 as SNHLY and CDR2 as FYNNEI. Deletions cut 6 bases from V and 0 bases from J, with 18 bases between. CDR3 coding DNA: TGTGCCAGCAGCCCCGGGCCACCAAGGGCCTCTGGGGCCAACGTCCTGACTTTC. It translates to CASSPGPPRASGANVLTF. The full variable domain, its missing parts supplied by reference TRBV2 and TRBJ2-6, is EPEVTQTPSHQVTQMGQEVILRCVPISNHLYFYWYRQILGQKVEFLVSFYNNEISEKSEIFDDQFSVERPDGSNFTLKIRSTKLEDSAMYFCASSPGPPRASGANVLTFGAGSRLTVL.